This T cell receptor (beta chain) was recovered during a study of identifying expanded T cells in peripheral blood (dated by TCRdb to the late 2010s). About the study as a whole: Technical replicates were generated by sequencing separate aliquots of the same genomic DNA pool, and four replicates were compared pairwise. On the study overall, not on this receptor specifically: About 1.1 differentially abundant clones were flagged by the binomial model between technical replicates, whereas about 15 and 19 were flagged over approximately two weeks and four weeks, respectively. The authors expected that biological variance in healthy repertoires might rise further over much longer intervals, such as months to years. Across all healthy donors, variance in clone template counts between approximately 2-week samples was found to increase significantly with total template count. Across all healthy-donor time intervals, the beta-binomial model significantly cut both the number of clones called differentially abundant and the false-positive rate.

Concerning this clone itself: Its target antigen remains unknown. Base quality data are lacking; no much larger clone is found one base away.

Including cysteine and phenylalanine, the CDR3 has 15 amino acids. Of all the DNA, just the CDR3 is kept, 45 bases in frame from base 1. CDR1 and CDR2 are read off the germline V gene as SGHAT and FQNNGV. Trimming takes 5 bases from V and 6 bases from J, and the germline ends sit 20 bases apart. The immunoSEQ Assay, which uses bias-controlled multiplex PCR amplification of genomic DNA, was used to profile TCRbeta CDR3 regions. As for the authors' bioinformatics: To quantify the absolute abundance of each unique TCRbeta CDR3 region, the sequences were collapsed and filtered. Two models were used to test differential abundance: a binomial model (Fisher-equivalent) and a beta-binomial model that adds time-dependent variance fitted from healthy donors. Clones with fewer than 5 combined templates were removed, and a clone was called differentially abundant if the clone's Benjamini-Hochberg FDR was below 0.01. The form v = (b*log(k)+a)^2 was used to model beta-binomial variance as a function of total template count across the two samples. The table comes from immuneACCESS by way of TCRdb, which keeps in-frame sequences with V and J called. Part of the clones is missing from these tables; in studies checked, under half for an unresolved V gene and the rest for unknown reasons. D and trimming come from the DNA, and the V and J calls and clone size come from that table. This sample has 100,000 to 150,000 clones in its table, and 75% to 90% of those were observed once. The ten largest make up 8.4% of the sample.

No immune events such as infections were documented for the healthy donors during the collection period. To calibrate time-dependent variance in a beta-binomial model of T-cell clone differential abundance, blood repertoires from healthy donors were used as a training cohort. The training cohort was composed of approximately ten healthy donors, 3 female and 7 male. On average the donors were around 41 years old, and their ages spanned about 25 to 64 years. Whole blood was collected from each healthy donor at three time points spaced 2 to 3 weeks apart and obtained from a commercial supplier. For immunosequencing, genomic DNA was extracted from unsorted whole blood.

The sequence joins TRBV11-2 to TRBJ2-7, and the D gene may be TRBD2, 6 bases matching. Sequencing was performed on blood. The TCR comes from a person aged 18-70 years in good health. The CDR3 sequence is CASSPRQLTGGEQYF. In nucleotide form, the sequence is TGTGCCAGCAGCCCCCGCCAACTCACCGGGGGCGAGCAGTACTTC.